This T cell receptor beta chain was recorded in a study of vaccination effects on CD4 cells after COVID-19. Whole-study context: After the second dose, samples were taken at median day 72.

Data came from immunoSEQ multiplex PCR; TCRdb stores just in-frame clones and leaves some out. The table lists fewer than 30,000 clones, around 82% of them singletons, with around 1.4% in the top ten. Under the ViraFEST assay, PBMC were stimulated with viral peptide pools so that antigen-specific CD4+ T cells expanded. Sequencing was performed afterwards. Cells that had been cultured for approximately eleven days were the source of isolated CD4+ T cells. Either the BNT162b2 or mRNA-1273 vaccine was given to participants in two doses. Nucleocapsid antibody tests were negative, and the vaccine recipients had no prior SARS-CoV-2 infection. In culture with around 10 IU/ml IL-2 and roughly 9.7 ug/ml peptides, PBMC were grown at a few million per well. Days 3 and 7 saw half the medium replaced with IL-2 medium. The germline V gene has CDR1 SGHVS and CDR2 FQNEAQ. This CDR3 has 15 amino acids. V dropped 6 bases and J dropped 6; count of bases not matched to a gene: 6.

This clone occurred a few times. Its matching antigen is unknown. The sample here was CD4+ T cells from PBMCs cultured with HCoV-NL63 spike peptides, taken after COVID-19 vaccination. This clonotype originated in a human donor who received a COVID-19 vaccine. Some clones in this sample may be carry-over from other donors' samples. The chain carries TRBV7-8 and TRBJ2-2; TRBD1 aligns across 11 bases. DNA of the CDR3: TGTGCCAGCAGGGACAGGGGGCTGATGGCCGGGGAGCTGTTTTTT. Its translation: CASRDRGLMAGELFF.